This T cell receptor beta chain derives from a study of CD8 T cells in ankylosing spondylitis. TCRdb recomputed calls from the 5' RACE reads with MiXCR, one row per CDR3 protein. This sample has 200,000 to 300,000 distinct CDR3 sequences, with about 11% found just once. Sequenced material: blood, either unsorted or a sorted T cell fraction (not recorded which). The origin of this receptor is a male donor with ankylosing spondylitis or in good health (not recorded which).

The CDR3: CASSPRDSLNTGELFF. DNA of the CDR3: TGTGCCAGCAGCCCCCGGGACTCCCTGAACACCGGGGAGCTGTTTTTT. The J gene is TRBJ2-2, the V gene TRBV21-1. TRBV21-1 is flagged as a pseudogene. The CDR3 sequence is 16 residues long.